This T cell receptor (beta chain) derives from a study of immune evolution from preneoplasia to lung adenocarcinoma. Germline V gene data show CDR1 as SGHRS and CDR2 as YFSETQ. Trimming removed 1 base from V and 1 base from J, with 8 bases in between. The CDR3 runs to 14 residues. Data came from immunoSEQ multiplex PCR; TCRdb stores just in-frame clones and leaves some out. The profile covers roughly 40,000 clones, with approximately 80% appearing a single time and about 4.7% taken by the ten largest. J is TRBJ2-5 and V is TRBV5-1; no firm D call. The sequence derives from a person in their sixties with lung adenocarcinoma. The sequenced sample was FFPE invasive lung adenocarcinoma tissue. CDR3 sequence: CASSLMGLQETQYF. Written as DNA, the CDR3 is TGCGCCAGCAGCTTGATGGGTCTCCAAGAGACCCAGTACTTC.